What follows are 31 T cell receptor beta chains derived from one specimen sequenced in a study of blood T cell repertoires in COVID-19 (dated by TCRdb to about 2020). Library creation used the immunoSEQ multiplex PCR assay. TCRdb retrieved this table from immuneACCESS and kept in-frame rearrangements only. Not all clones are present; in checked studies, unresolved V genes account for under half, and no reason is known for the remainder. This sample lists 400,000 to 450,000 clones; 70% to 90% were detected once. The ten largest clones capture around 1.5% of the sample. Material for sequencing was peripheral blood. The receptor source for this set is a woman in her thirties or forties with COVID-19, enrolled during active disease.

The chain combines TRBV28 with TRBJ2-7; 8 nucleotides match TRBD1. Germline CDR1 reads MDHEN; CDR2 reads SYDVKM. This CDR3 has 13 amino acids. The J segment lost 6 bases and the V segment lost 5 bases, leaving 6 bases of the junction unmatched. CDR3 sequence reads: CASSLSRGREQYF. DNA for the CDR3: TGTGCCAGCAGTCTATCCAGGGGGCGCGAGCAGTACTTC.

The rearrangement links TRBV4-3 to TRBJ1-2; D gene unclear. This CDR3 contains 15 residues. Germline CDR1 reads LGHNA; CDR2 reads YSLEER. Trimming left V 3 bases short and J 4 bases short, with 15 bases between. The DNA for the CDR3 is TGCGCCAGCAGCCAGGACCCGGAGGGTGTCTATGGCTACACCTTC. Translating it yields CASSQDPEGVYGYTF.

The V gene is TRBV9, the J gene TRBJ2-5; TRBD1 agrees at 9 bases. V trimming: 4 bases; J trimming: 2 bases; junction bases outside the gene matches: 9. The germline gives CDR1 SGDLS, CDR2 YYNGEE. The CDR3 is 16 residues long. CDR3 sequence (DNA): TGTGCCAGCAGCTACGGGGGACAGGGACAACAAGAGACCCAGTACTTC. Its translation is CASSYGGQGQQETQYF.

The chain combines TRBV21-1 with TRBJ2-4; TRBD2 was called by the table and not checked on the DNA. TRBV21-1 is labeled a pseudogene. This CDR3 is built from 16 residues. The CDR3 bases are TGTGCCAGCAGCAAATCTCCGGGACTAGCCAAAAACATTCAGTACTTC. It specifies CASSKSPGLAKNIQYF.

V gene TRBV7-9 combines with J gene TRBJ2-3; 7 bases agree with TRBD2. This CDR3 spans 14 amino acids. Looked up from germline, CDR1 is SEHNR and CDR2 is FQNEAQ (reference sequence). J was trimmed by 2 bases and V by 3 bases; bases with no gene match: 2. The chain's CDR3 is CASSFLADTDTQYF. CDR3 DNA sequence: TGTGCCAGCAGCTTCCTAGCGGACACAGATACGCAGTATTTT.

This chain uses TRBV6-2 or TRBV6-3 with TRBJ2-2, with 9 bases fitting TRBD1. This CDR3 is 17 amino acids long. Trimming took 4 bases from V and 5 from J; bases not matched to a gene: 11. CDR1 is MNHEY and CDR2 is SVGEGT in the germline V gene. The CDR3 DNA reads as TGTGCCAGCAGTTCAATAGGGACAGGGCGAAGGACCGGGGAGCTGTTTTTT. Translating gives CASSSIGTGRRTGELFF.

CDR3 loop: CASSLEGDRNGYTF. DNA of the CDR3: TGCGCCAGCAGCTTGGAGGGGGACAGGAACGGCTACACCTTC. This chain links TRBV5-1 with TRBJ1-2; TRBD1 matches at 8 bases. This CDR3 spans 14 amino acids. Germline CDR1 and CDR2: SGHRS and YFSETQ. V was pared by 0 bases and J by 8 bases, with 6 bases of the junction left unmatched.

The rearrangement links TRBV28 to TRBJ2-7, with 9 bases aligning to TRBD1. Trimming removed 7 bases from V and 4 bases from J; junction bases left unmatched: 5. Per the germline V gene, CDR1 is MDHEN and CDR2 is SYDVKM. The CDR3 contains 13 residues. The CDR3 bases are TGTGCCAGCACCACAGGGGGCGCTTACGAGCAGTACTTC. Residues: CASTTGGAYEQYF.

The CDR3 loop is CASSPPLAGGYEQYF. DNA of the CDR3: TGCGCCAGCAGCCCCCCGCTAGCGGGAGGGTACGAGCAGTACTTC. V usage is TRBV5-1 and J usage is TRBJ2-7; 12 positions agree with TRBD2. With 4 bases clipped from V and 4 bases from J, the junction kept 6 bases outside the gene matches. The CDR3 extends over 15 amino acids. CDR1 is SGHRS and CDR2 is YFSETQ in the germline V gene.

About this clone itself: Possible read error: a much larger clone is one base away. Other DNA sequences within the sample encode an identical CDR3. CDR3 DNA: TGTGCCAGCAGCTTAGCGGGGGGCACAGATACGCAGTATTTT. As protein: CASSLAGGTDTQYF. This rearrangement joins TRBV7-3 to TRBJ2-3; 7 bases fit TRBD2. Germline loops: CDR1 SGHTA, CDR2 FQGTGA. The CDR3 runs to 14 residues. V gave up 2 bases and J gave up 1 base; unmatched junction bases: 0.

The rearrangement uses TRBV28 and TRBJ2-7; D perhaps matches TRBD2 (5 bases). Germline-derived CDR1 and CDR2 are MDHEN and SYDVKM. This CDR3 region has 12 residues. Trimming took 5 bases from V and 6 from J, leaving 11 bases between them. The CDR3 DNA reads TGTGCCAGCAGTCTCGCGGGCCCCGAGCAGTACTTC. The encoded protein is CASSLAGPEQYF.

The chain links TRBV15 to TRBJ2-7, with D possibly being TRBD1 (6 bases). V was pared by 0 bases and J by 2 bases, with 11 bases between. The CDR3 contains 15 residues. CDR1 is LNHNV, CDR2 YYDKDF, per germline (reference sequence). The DNA for the CDR3 is TGTGCCACCAGCAGAGATCCCGGACAGCCCTACGAGCAGTACTTC. Translation: CATSRDPGQPYEQYF.

This chain links TRBV4-1 with TRBJ2-1, with TRBD2 as a possible D gene (6 bases). CDR3 length equals 13 residues. Germline V CDR1 and CDR2: MGHRA, YSYEKL. The V end lost 0 bases, the J end lost 10 bases, and 10 bases lay between the germline ends. In nucleotides, the CDR3 is TGCGCCAGCAGCCAAGAGGGGCTAGCGGAGCAGTTCTTC. Protein product: CASSQEGLAEQFF.

The chain links TRBV14 to TRBJ1-4; 8 nucleotides agree with TRBD1. The CDR3 sequence is 17 residues long. The junction had 10 bases not matched to a gene; V was cut back by 5 bases and J by 2 bases. The germline V gene encodes CDR1 SGHDN and CDR2 FVKESK. CDR3 sequence: CASSTGQGGSTNEKLFF. DNA for the CDR3: TGTGCCAGCAGCACCGGACAGGGTGGTAGCACTAATGAAAAACTGTTTTTT. The full variable domain, rest sourced from reference TRBV14 and TRBJ1-4, is EAGVTQFPSHSVIEKGQTVTLRCDPISGHDNLYWYRRVMGKEIKFLLHFVKESKQDESGMPNNRFLAERTGGTYSTLKVQPAELEDSGVYFCASSTGQGGSTNEKLFFGSGTQLSVL.

This sequence joins TRBV10-3 and TRBJ1-1; perhaps TRBD1 as D (5 bases). The CDR3 loop spans 14 amino acids. Trimming cost V 4 bases and J 3 bases, with 12 bases left between them. Germline V gives CDR1 ENHRY, CDR2 SYGVKD. The chain's CDR3 is CAISARDWDTEAFF. In DNA, the CDR3 is TGTGCCATCAGTGCTAGGGACTGGGACACTGAAGCTTTCTTT.

The rearrangement links TRBV9 to TRBJ1-2; D ambiguous. Germline V gene data show CDR1 as SGDLS and CDR2 as YYNGEE. The CDR3 runs 17 residues. V dropped 1 base and J dropped 3 bases, with 19 bases sitting between them. CDR3 coding DNA: TGTGCCAGCAGCGTATTCCAGTCACGGCGGAAGGACTATGGCTACACCTTC. This sequence encodes CASSVFQSRRKDYGYTF. Full variable domain (remainder filled in from reference TRBV9 and TRBJ1-2): DSGVTQTPKHLITATGQRVTLRCSPRSGDLSVYWYQQSLDQGLQFLIQYYNGEERAKGNILERFSAQQFPDLHSELNLSSLELGDSALYFCASSVFQSRRKDYGYTFGSGTRLTVV.

V and J are TRBV7-9 and TRBJ1-2, with TRBD1 as a possible D gene (6 bases). Germline V lookup: CDR1 SEHNR, CDR2 FQNEAQ (reference sequence). CDR3 length: 17 amino acids. Deletions cut 5 bases from V and 0 bases from J, with 19 bases between. Here the CDR3 DNA reads TGTGCCAGCAGCCGCCGGGACAAAGGGGCTACTAACTATGGCTACACCTTC. This encodes CASSRRDKGATNYGYTF.

The V call is TRBV5-1, the J call TRBJ1-6; TRBD1 might be the D (6 bases). The CDR3 is 14 residues long. Trimming took off 3 bases at V and 3 bases at J, with 7 bases between the two ends. From germline, CDR1 is SGHRS and CDR2 YFSETQ. The CDR3 coding sequence is TGCGCCAGCAGCTCGGACAGCTATAATTCACCCCTCCACTTT. This gives the protein CASSSDSYNSPLHF.

V and J are TRBV27 and TRBJ2-1; 11 bases map to TRBD1. The CDR3 is 17 residues long. In germline, CDR1 is MNHEY, CDR2 SMNVEV (reference sequence). V lost 2 bases and J lost 4; bases outside the gene matches: 7. The CDR3 region has the DNA TGTGCCAGCAGTTTAAAGCGGACAGGGGGCCTTTACAATGAGCAGTTCTTC. Protein sequence: CASSLKRTGGLYNEQFF.

The chain employs TRBV11-2 and TRBJ2-1; D might be TRBD2 (6 bases). Germline V gives CDR1 SGHAT, CDR2 FQNNGV. Deletions cut 6 bases from V and 2 bases from J, with 17 bases between. CDR3 length: 16 amino acids. The CDR3: CASRPNRGRTYNEQFF. In DNA, the CDR3 is TGTGCCAGCAGGCCCAATCGGGGGAGAACCTACAATGAGCAGTTCTTC.

The V call is TRBV6-2 or TRBV6-3, the J call TRBJ2-3; possible D gene TRBD2, 5 bases. This CDR3 contains 13 residues. Trimming cost V 6 bases and J 6 bases, with 13 bases left between them. Germline lookup yields CDR1 MNHEY and CDR2 SVGEGT. As DNA, the CDR3 is TGTGCCAGCAGCCCACCCCGGAGGGATACGCAGTATTTT. Protein product: CASSPPRRDTQYF.

The sample holds a few counts of this clone. The chain carries TRBV21-1 and TRBJ2-7; the table's TRBD1 call for D was not verified on the DNA. TRBV21-1 has pseudogene status. CDR3 size: 16 residues. The CDR3 reads CASSKAHGTGSYEQYF. The CDR3 DNA sequence: TGTGCCAGCAGCAAAGCGCACGGGACAGGCTCCTACGAGCAGTACTTC.

CDR3 in amino acids: CASSESLGTDNEKLFF. The CDR3 DNA reads as TGTGCCAGCAGTGAAAGTTTAGGGACAGATAATGAAAAACTGTTTTTT. The chain couples TRBV2 to TRBJ1-4; 7 nucleotides match TRBD1. Germline CDR1 reads SNHLY; CDR2 reads FYNNEI. The CDR3 consists of 16 residues. V lost 2 bases and J lost 4; bases outside the gene matches: 7. Looking up the rest from reference TRBV2 and TRBJ1-4 gives the full variable domain: EPEVTQTPSHQVTQMGQEVILRCVPISNHLYFYWYRQILGQKVEFLVSFYNNEISEKSEIFDDQFSVERPDGSNFTLKIRSTKLEDSAMYFCASSESLGTDNEKLFFGSGTQLSVL.

This clone was picked up one time. V usage is TRBV27 and J usage is TRBJ1-2; D might be TRBD1 (5 bases). Germline CDR1 and CDR2: MNHEY and SMNVEV (reference sequence). Trimming cost V 6 bases and J 4 bases, with 18 bases left between them. This CDR3 spans 15 amino acids. The DNA of the CDR3 is TGTGCCAGCAGCTTTGCACTCGACAGTCCCTATGGCTACACCTTC. Amino acids: CASSFALDSPYGYTF.

The V and J genes are TRBV5-1 and TRBJ1-1; 8 bases are shared with TRBD1. J gave up 1 base and V 2 bases, and 4 bases lay outside the gene matches. This CDR3 contains 15 residues. Germline V gene data show CDR1 as SGHRS and CDR2 as YFSETQ. CDR3 sequence: CASSFRGPENTEAFF. The DNA of the CDR3 is TGCGCCAGCAGCTTCAGGGGGCCGGAGAACACTGAAGCTTTCTTT.

This chain links TRBV10-3 with TRBJ1-6, with a possible D match to TRBD1 (5 bases). CDR3 length equals 10 residues. Germline V gene sequence: CDR1 ENHRY, CDR2 SYGVKD. The CDR3 sequence: CCTGDSPLHF. In DNA, the CDR3 is TGTTGCACGGGGGATTCACCCCTCCACTTT.

CDR3 loop: CASSYSAQVKNTEAFF. CDR3 coding DNA: TGTGCCAGCAGTTACTCCGCACAGGTGAAGAACACTGAAGCTTTCTTT. J is TRBJ1-1 and V is TRBV6-5, with D tentatively TRBD1 (5 bases). V lost 0 bases and J 1 base, leaving 12 bases between the germline ends. The CDR3 runs 16 residues. CDR1 MNHEY and CDR2 SVGAGI come from the germline V gene.

V and J are TRBV2 and TRBJ1-6; D gene ambiguous. The CDR3 consists of 15 residues. Deletions cut 1 base from V and 12 bases from J, with 16 bases between. Germline V gene sequence: CDR1 SNHLY, CDR2 FYNNEI. CDR3 nucleotide sequence: TGTGCCAGCAGTGAAGAAGTCAGGTTGGGAGAACCCCTCCACTTT. The encoded protein is CASSEEVRLGEPLHF.

The CDR3 nucleotides read TGTGCCAGCAGCCAGACTACAGCTAATGAAAAACTGTTTTTT. Translation: CASSQTTANEKLFF. The genes are TRBV5-5 and TRBJ1-4; D remains unclear. Germline CDR1 and CDR2: SGHKS and YYEKEE (reference sequence). Trimming pared 4 bases from V and 3 bases from J, leaving 10 bases between. This CDR3 is built from 14 residues.

There are a few counts of this clone. The chain couples TRBV28 to TRBJ1-1; the D gene is possibly TRBD1 (6 bases). This CDR3 spans 18 amino acids. Germline V lookup: CDR1 MDHEN, CDR2 SYDVKM. V dropped 4 bases and J dropped 0 bases, with 21 bases sitting between them. CDR3 DNA sequence: TGTGCCAGCAGTTCCACCCACGGACAGATCAGAATGAACACTGAAGCTTTCTTT. Translated: CASSSTHGQIRMNTEAFF.

The rearrangement uses TRBV9 and TRBJ1-2, with a weak D call TRBD1 (5 bases). The V end was cut by 3 bases, the J end by 5 bases, with 17 bases between. This CDR3 spans 15 amino acids. Germline lookup yields CDR1 SGDLS and CDR2 YYNGEE. The CDR3 protein is CASSAHITGGYGYTF. The CDR3 DNA reads TGTGCCAGCAGCGCTCACATCACCGGGGGGTATGGCTACACCTTC.